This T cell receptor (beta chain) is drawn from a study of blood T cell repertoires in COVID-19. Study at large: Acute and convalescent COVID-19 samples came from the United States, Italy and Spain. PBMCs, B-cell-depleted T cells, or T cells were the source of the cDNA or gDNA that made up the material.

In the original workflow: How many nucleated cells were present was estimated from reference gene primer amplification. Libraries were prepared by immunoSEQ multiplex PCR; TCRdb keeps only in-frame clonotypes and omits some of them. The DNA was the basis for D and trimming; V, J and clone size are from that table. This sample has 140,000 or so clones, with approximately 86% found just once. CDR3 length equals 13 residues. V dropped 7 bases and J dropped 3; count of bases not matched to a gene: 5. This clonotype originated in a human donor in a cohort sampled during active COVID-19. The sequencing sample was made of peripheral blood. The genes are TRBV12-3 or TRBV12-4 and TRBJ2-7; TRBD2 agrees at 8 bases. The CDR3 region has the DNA TGTGCCAGCACCCCGGGGGGGAGCTACGAGCAGTACTTC. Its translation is CASTPGGSYEQYF.